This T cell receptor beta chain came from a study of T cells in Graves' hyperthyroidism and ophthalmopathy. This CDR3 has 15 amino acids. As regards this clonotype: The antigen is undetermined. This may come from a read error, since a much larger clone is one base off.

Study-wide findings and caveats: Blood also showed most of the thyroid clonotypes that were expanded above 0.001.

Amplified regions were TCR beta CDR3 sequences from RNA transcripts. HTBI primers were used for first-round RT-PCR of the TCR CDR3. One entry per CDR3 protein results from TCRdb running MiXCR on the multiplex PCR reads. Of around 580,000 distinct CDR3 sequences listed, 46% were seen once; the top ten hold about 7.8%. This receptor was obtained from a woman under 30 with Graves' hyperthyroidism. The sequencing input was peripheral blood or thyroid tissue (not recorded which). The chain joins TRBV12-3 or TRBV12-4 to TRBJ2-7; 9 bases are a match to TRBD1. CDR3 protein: CAGSSSDRGRYEQYF. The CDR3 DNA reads TGTGCCGGCAGTTCCTCGGACAGGGGAAGGTACGAGCAGTACTTC.